The next 15 T cell receptor beta chains were all read from a single sample in a study of T cell responses to AZD1222 COVID-19 vaccine. The data were produced by immunoSEQ multiplex PCR, yet TCRdb's version contains in-frame clones alone and is incomplete. Of some 120,000 clones listed, 70% to 85% are singletons. Sequenced here: peripheral blood, sampled 28 days after the second AZD1222 dose. These TCRs come from an adult who received the AZD1222 COVID-19 vaccine.

This clone was picked up a small number of times. In DNA form, the CDR3 reads TGTGCCAGTTCGAGGGAATCCGGGGGCTATGGCTACACCTTC. Amino acid sequence: CASSRESGGYGYTF. This chain joins TRBV6-6 and TRBJ1-2, with a possible D match to TRBD1 (5 bases). The CDR3 is made up of 14 amino acids. V was clipped by 9 bases and J by 4 bases, with 18 bases between them. Per the germline V gene, CDR1 is MNHNY and CDR2 is SVGAGI (reference sequence).

The chain combines TRBV7-2 with TRBJ2-2; no clear D gene. The CDR3 spans 16 residues. Trimming removed 2 bases from V and 1 base from J, with 11 bases in between. Germline V gives CDR1 SGHTA, CDR2 FQGNSA. The CDR3 sequence: CASSLSSQGNTGELFF. As DNA, the CDR3 is TGTGCCAGCAGCTTATCGTCTCAAGGGAACACCGGGGAGCTGTTTTTT.

The chain links TRBV18 to TRBJ1-1, with 7 bases fitting TRBD1. The germline gives CDR1 KGHSH, CDR2 LQKENI. The CDR3 is made up of 15 amino acids. The ends lost 4 bases at V and 5 bases at J; junction bases unmatched: 10. In DNA, the CDR3 is TGTGCCAGCTCACTGTTGACAGGGCTTGGGACTGAAGCTTTCTTT. Its protein product is CASSLLTGLGTEAFF.

This chain uses TRBV4-2 with TRBJ1-6; D is unclear. The CDR3 is 19 amino acids. Germline V gene sequence: CDR1 LGHNA, CDR2 YNFKEQ. The V end was cut by 0 bases, the J end by 6 bases, with 21 bases between. CDR3 amino acids: CASSQEFLDVGSINSPLHF. DNA for the CDR3: TGTGCCAGCAGCCAAGAGTTTTTGGACGTAGGAAGCATTAATTCACCCCTCCACTTT.

This clone was recorded once. The V and J genes are TRBV14 and TRBJ2-1; 8 bases line up with TRBD2. Germline V gene sequence: CDR1 SGHDN, CDR2 FVKESK. V was pared by 4 bases and J by 0 bases, with 5 bases of the junction left unmatched. The CDR3 has 16 amino acids. The DNA for the CDR3 is TGTGCCAGCAGCCTCGGGGGGGGGAGCTCCTACAATGAGCAGTTCTTC. It yields the protein CASSLGGGSSYNEQFF. Full variable domain (remainder filled in from reference TRBV14 and TRBJ2-1): EAGVTQFPSHSVIEKGQTVTLRCDPISGHDNLYWYRRVMGKEIKFLLHFVKESKQDESGMPNNRFLAERTGGTYSTLKVQPAELEDSGVYFCASSLGGGSSYNEQFFGPGTRLTVL.

This sequence joins TRBV3-1 (or the pseudogene TRBV3-2) and TRBJ2-1, with TRBD2 matching 7 bases. J was trimmed by 2 bases and V by 0 bases; bases with no gene match: 4. Germline lookup yields CDR1 LGHDT and CDR2 YNNKEL (reference sequence). The CDR3 extends over 16 amino acids. For the CDR3, the DNA is TGTGCCAGCAGCCAAGAAAGTGCGGGGGCCTACAATGAGCAGTTCTTC. Its protein is CASSQESAGAYNEQFF.

V usage is TRBV5-1 and J usage is TRBJ2-3, with unresolved D. The CDR3 has 12 amino acids. The V and J ends lost 1 base and 2 bases respectively, with 2 bases between them. Germline V CDR1 and CDR2: SGHRS, YFSETQ. CDR3 loop: CASSLSTDTQYF. For the CDR3, the DNA is TGCGCCAGCAGCTTGTCCACAGATACGCAGTATTTT.

The chain employs TRBV7-9 and TRBJ2-3; D is unclear. With 5 bases removed from V and 6 bases from J, the gap between germline ends came to 12 bases. The CDR3 runs to 13 residues. Germline V gives CDR1 SEHNR, CDR2 FQNEAQ (reference sequence). As DNA, the CDR3 is TGTGCCAGCAGCCTTAAACTTAGGGATACGCAGTATTTT. Translating it yields CASSLKLRDTQYF.

This chain connects TRBV6-5 to TRBJ2-5; possible D gene TRBD2, 6 bases. V lost 0 bases, J lost 9 bases, and 14 bases lay in between. CDR3 length: 14 amino acids. Germline V CDR1 and CDR2: MNHEY, SVGAGI. CDR3 DNA: TGTGCCAGCAGTTACTCTCGGGACTCCGAGTCCCAGTACTTC. Translation: CASSYSRDSESQYF.

The chain has TRBV4-3 and TRBJ1-2; TRBD1 matches at 10 bases. The CDR3 is made up of 17 amino acids. The trim removed 4 bases at V and 6 bases at J, leaving 14 bases unmatched. Germline V gene sequence: CDR1 LGHNA, CDR2 YSLEER. The CDR3 sequence: CASSPQIRQGAENGYTF. The CDR3 DNA follows: TGCGCCAGCAGCCCGCAAATCAGACAGGGGGCAGAGAATGGCTACACCTTC.

This clone was detected a few times. The V call is TRBV4-1, the J call TRBJ2-5; 10 bases fit TRBD2. Germline CDR1 and CDR2: MGHRA and YSYEKL. The CDR3 has 18 residues. The V gene end was trimmed by 0 bases and the J gene end by 2 bases; junction bases not matched to a gene: 9. The CDR3 nucleotides read TGCGCCAGCAGCCAAGATGAGGGACTAGCGAGATTACAAGAGACCCAGTACTTC. Amino acid sequence: CASSQDEGLARLQETQYF.

This clone has just one count. This chain links TRBV6-2 or TRBV6-3 with TRBJ2-1; no firm D call. Per germline, CDR1 MNHEY and CDR2 SVGEGT. The V gene lost 3 bases and the J gene lost 8 bases, with 17 bases spanning the gap. The CDR3 is made up of 15 amino acids. The CDR3 is CASSYMSQINYEQFF. The CDR3 coding sequence is TGTGCCAGCAGTTATATGAGCCAAATCAACTATGAGCAGTTCTTC.

V and J are TRBV6-2 or TRBV6-3 and TRBJ1-5; no definite D call. V gave up 4 bases and J gave up 3 bases, with 10 bases separating them. Germline-derived CDR1 and CDR2 are MNHEY and SVGEGT. The CDR3 extends over 14 amino acids. CDR3 bases: TGTGCCAGCAGTTCAGGTTTAAACAATCAGCCCCAGCATTTT. Translated: CASSSGLNNQPQHF.

The V call is TRBV12-3 or TRBV12-4, the J call TRBJ1-2; D is unclear. Trimming took 5 bases from V and 1 from J, leaving 8 bases between them. The CDR3 is 13 amino acids. CDR3 region: CASSREVNYGYTF. DNA for the CDR3: TGTGCCAGCAGTCGGGAAGTTAACTATGGCTACACCTTC.

This clone was seen more than once but under ten times. The rearrangement links TRBV5-1 to TRBJ2-3; D call uncertain. The CDR3 spans 14 residues. The germline V gene encodes CDR1 SGHRS and CDR2 YFSETQ. V lost 4 bases and J 3 bases, leaving 12 bases between the germline ends. In DNA form, the CDR3 reads TGCGCCAGCAGCCTCCCGGACGAGACAGATACGCAGTATTTT. Its translation is CASSLPDETDTQYF.